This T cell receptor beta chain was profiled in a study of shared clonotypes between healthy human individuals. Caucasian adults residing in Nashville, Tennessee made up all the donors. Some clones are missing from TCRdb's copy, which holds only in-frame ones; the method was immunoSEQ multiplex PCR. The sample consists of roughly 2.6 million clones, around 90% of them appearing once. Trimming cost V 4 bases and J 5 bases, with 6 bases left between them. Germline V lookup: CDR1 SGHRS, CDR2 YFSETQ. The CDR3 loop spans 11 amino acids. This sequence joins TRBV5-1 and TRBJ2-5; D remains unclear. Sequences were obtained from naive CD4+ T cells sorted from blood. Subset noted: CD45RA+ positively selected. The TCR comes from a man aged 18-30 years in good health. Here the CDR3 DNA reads TGCGCCAGCAGCCAACACGAGACCCAGTACTTC. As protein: CASSQHETQYF.